These T cell receptor beta chains were read from a single sample in a study of neurological immune-mediated disorders. From the 5' RACE reads, TCRdb called clonotypes with MiXCR, one entry per CDR3 protein. This table holds tens of thousands of distinct CDR3 sequences, approximately 25% found once. Sequencing input: PBMCs. The source is a man in his sixties with HTLV-1-associated myelopathy (HAM/TSP). Both conserved end residues are trimmed from each CDR3. A D gene is named only where the DNA matches it firmly. Some rows have no size entry. The others give once, few or many, or a class for an expanded clone.

cdr3_length d_call j_call v_call clone_size cdr3_aa
10 TRBD1 TRBJ1-2 TRBV12-3/TRBV12-4 many ASSTTGNGYT
11 . TRBJ2-3 TRBV5-1 many ASTFPSTDTQY
11 TRBD2 TRBJ2-1 TRBV10-3 many AIKGPGGNEQF
11 . TRBJ1-1 TRBV20-1 many SAATGEPSEAF
14 TRBD2 TRBJ2-6 TRBV20-1 many SAPLAGSQGANVLT
12 . TRBJ2-1 TRBV10-3 many AISESRRDNEQF
13 . TRBJ2-7 TRBV29-1 many SVQTPGTLSYEQY
13 . TRBJ2-1 TRBV20-1 few SALVAGRLKNEQF
12 . TRBJ1-5 TRBV12-3/TRBV12-4 . ASSRWKEDQPQH
13 TRBD1 TRBJ2-5 TRBV7-7 many ASSLGGTGGETQY
15 . TRBJ2-5 TRBV20-1 . SASRRASARGWETQY
12 . TRBJ2-7 TRBV28 many ASSLEQTSYEQY
13 TRBD2 TRBJ2-7 TRBV4-3 . ASSHLTGGPYEQY
13 TRBD1 TRBJ1-1 TRBV9 many ASSTEGAQNTEAF
11 TRBD1 TRBJ2-7 TRBV7-9 . ASSIGGALEQY
13 TRBD1 TRBJ2-3 TRBV7-2 many ASSLGTGVADTQY
13 . TRBJ2-3 TRBV7-3 . ASSSTGGAADTQY
12 . TRBJ2-5 TRBV20-1 many SAAHSRKQETQY
12 TRBD2 TRBJ2-1 TRBV20-1 many SATGEGGYNEQF
14 . TRBJ1-6 TRBV28 many ASSTGAGSYNSPLH
13 TRBD2 TRBJ2-1 TRBV5-1 many ASSLGLASQNEQF
12 TRBD1 TRBJ2-1 TRBV29-1 . SVERDRDSNEQF
11 . TRBJ2-1 TRBV20-1 many SAPDRYYNEQF
14 . TRBJ1-1 TRBV9 . ASSARPALGAPEAF